The present entry profiles one T cell receptor beta chain with its context. The antigen is unknown. Documented time point: pre-sensitization, week 0. The treatment denotes: therapeutic diphenylcyclopropenone sensitization with weekly scalp DPC. The data were obtained in a study of human T cells and chemical hapten exposure. Study-level background: 0.01% DPC was applied to the upper back in patch tests, which were read at 6 days. Variation in per-sample TCR yields came mainly from small pooled library volume differences. Overall study findings and caveats: DPC sensitization produced no change in TCRs with frequency above 1 in 1000.

V gave up 0 bases and J gave up 7 bases, with 15 bases separating them. This CDR3 region has 15 residues. CDR1 is KGHSY and CDR2 is FQNENV in the germline V gene. As processed by the authors: Counting gave a median of approximately 96,000 TCRs per sample, with values ranging from 23,224 to 690,600. TCRdb re-called the RACE reads with MiXCR, one entry per CDR3 protein. These V and J calls rely on TCRdb rather than the paper's analysis. Of around 120,000 distinct CDR3 sequences listed, roughly 13% are singletons. The receptor was isolated from a young woman with alopecia areata. Some clones in this sample may be carry-over from other donors' samples. The genes are TRBV16 and TRBJ1-2, with D perhaps TRBD1 (5 bases). Source: whole blood, taken in connection with sensitization to the hapten diphenylcyclopropenone (DPC). The CDR3 spells CASSQSGQWQGGYTF. The CDR3 bases are TGTGCCAGCAGCCAATCCGGTCAGTGGCAGGGTGGCTACACCTTC.